A single sample is the source of the 32 T cell receptor beta chains below, sequenced in a study of beta chain features in type 1 diabetes. As every portion of the isolated RNA was reverse transcribed, the sequencing read expressed TCRB transcripts. Sequencing used immunoSEQ multiplex PCR; TCRdb keeps in-frame clones, though not all of them. The table shows approximately 470,000 clones, with roughly 31% occurring only once. Sequenced input: naive CD4+ T cells from blood. These receptors all stem from a man aged 18-30 years in good health.

Only one count was recorded for this clone. V usage is TRBV30 and J usage is TRBJ1-2; the match to TRBD1 covers 9 bases. J lost 7 bases, V lost 0 bases, and 15 bases had no gene match. Per the germline V gene, CDR1 is GTSNPN and CDR2 is SVGIG (reference sequence). This CDR3 contains 17 residues. In nucleotides, the CDR3 is TGTGCCTGGAGTGTACCTAGGACAGGGGCCGTTAAGGGTGGCTACACCTTC. Encoded protein: CAWSVPRTGAVKGGYTF.

The chain has TRBV7-2 and TRBJ2-3, with D unresolved. The CDR3 is 14 residues long. In germline, CDR1 is SGHTA, CDR2 FQGNSA. The V gene lost 1 base and the J gene lost 2 bases, with 7 bases spanning the gap. CDR3: CASSLVRYTDTQYF. In DNA, the CDR3 is TGTGCCAGCAGCTTAGTCAGGTACACAGATACGCAGTATTTT.

In this sample, this clone turned up a few times. The CDR3 reads CASSTLGHGANVLTF. In nucleotides, the CDR3 is TGTGCCAGCAGCACCCTGGGGCATGGGGCCAACGTCCTGACTTTC. This chain joins TRBV7-9 and TRBJ2-6; possibly TRBD1 for D (5 bases). The CDR3 length is 15 residues. CDR1 and CDR2 from the germline V gene are SEHNR and FQNEAQ (reference sequence). With 5 bases removed from V and 3 bases from J, the gap between germline ends came to 11 bases. The full variable domain, in which reference TRBV7-9 and TRBJ2-6 provide the parts outside the CDR3, is DTGVSQNPRHKITKRGQNVTFRCDPISEHNRLYWYRQTLGQGPEFLTYFQNEAQLEKSRLLSDRFSAERPKGSFSTLEIQRTEQGDSAMYLCASSTLGHGANVLTFGAGSRLTVL.

This chain uses TRBV29-1 with TRBJ1-2; D remains ambiguous. Germline CDR1 reads SQVTM; CDR2 reads ANQGSEA. V was cut by 0 bases and J by 5 bases, with 16 bases left in between. CDR3 length: 15 residues. CDR3 bases: TGCAGCGTTGAAGATCGCGGAGGGATACCTTATGGCTACACCTTC. It encodes CSVEDRGGIPYGYTF. Together with reference TRBV29-1 and TRBJ1-2, the CDR3 gives the full variable domain: SAVISQKPSRDICQRGTSLTIQCQVDSQVTMMFWYRQQPGQSLTLIATANQGSEATYESGFVIDKFPISRPNLTFSTLTVSNMSPEDSSIYLCSVEDRGGIPYGYTFGSGTRLTVV.

V usage is TRBV18 and J usage is TRBJ2-7, with D possibly matching TRBD1 (5 bases). CDR1 KGHSH and CDR2 LQKENI come from the germline V gene. Deletions cut 2 bases from V and 5 bases from J, with 10 bases between. CDR3 size: 13 residues. Written as DNA, the CDR3 is TGTGCCAGCTCACCAAAGGGGCGAAACGAGCAGTACTTC. The encoded protein is CASSPKGRNEQYF.

V usage is TRBV28 and J usage is TRBJ2-7; maybe TRBD1 (6 bases). Trimming removed 6 bases at V and 5 bases at J, with 17 bases between. The V gene's germline CDR1 is MDHEN and CDR2 SYDVKM. The CDR3 covers 14 residues. This CDR3 is CASSLMRGWDEQYF. The CDR3 DNA is TGTGCCAGCAGCCTCATGAGGGGGTGGGACGAGCAGTACTTC.

This sequence joins TRBV7-2 and TRBJ2-2, with D possibly TRBD1 on 5 matching bases. V lost 1 base and J 4 bases, leaving 10 bases between the germline ends. Germline V lookup: CDR1 SGHTA, CDR2 FQGNSA. The CDR3 totals 15 residues. CDR3 sequence reads: CASSLDPGRTGELFF. The CDR3 DNA sequence: TGTGCCAGCAGCTTAGATCCAGGGCGCACCGGGGAGCTGTTTTTT.

The chain links TRBV28 to TRBJ2-4; D is undetermined. Germline V gene data show CDR1 as MDHEN and CDR2 as SYDVKM. Trimming stripped 3 bases from V and 3 bases from J, with 15 bases between. The CDR3 is made up of 16 amino acids. CDR3: CASSLTPGVGKNIQYF. CDR3 sequence (DNA): TGTGCCAGCAGTTTGACCCCCGGTGTTGGCAAAAACATTCAGTACTTC.

This clone was seen only a few times. CDR3 nucleotide sequence: TGCAGCGTCGAGTCGGGACGGGACGTCAATGAGCAGTTCTTC. It translates to CSVESGRDVNEQFF. The chain is built from TRBV29-1 and TRBJ2-1; D assignment may be TRBD1 or TRBD2 (5 bases each). This CDR3 is 14 amino acids long. Germline CDR1 and CDR2: SQVTM and ANQGSEA. Trimming left V 6 bases short and J 6 bases short, with 18 bases between.

This clone was recorded a few times. The chain links TRBV7-2 to TRBJ2-7, with 7 bases fitting TRBD1. V was pared by 1 base and J by 3 bases, with 3 bases of the junction left unmatched. The germline V gene has CDR1 SGHTA and CDR2 FQGNSA. The CDR3 is 14 residues long. The CDR3 DNA is TGTGCCAGCAGCTTAGTAGGGACAGTCTACGAGCAGTACTTC. It specifies CASSLVGTVYEQYF.

The chain has TRBV9 and TRBJ1-2, with 8 bases lining up with TRBD1. Germline CDR1 is SGDLS and CDR2 is YYNGEE. The length of the CDR3 is 15 residues. Losses at the gene ends were 4 bases for V and 5 bases for J; bases not matched to a gene: 10. This CDR3 reads CASSPGQVGAYGYTF. As DNA, the CDR3 is TGTGCCAGCAGCCCGGGACAGGTCGGAGCATATGGCTACACCTTC.

This clone turned up a few times. The chain couples TRBV29-1 to TRBJ2-7; 7 bases map to TRBD1. The V gene end was trimmed by 6 bases and the J gene end by 2 bases; junction bases not matched to a gene: 7. This CDR3 is 13 amino acids long. The germline gives CDR1 SQVTM, CDR2 ANQGSEA. This CDR3 is CSVRDSPTYEQYF. CDR3 coding DNA: TGCAGCGTGAGGGACAGCCCCACCTACGAGCAGTACTTC.

The rearrangement uses TRBV9 and TRBJ2-1; TRBD2 might be the D (6 bases). CDR1 SGDLS and CDR2 YYNGEE come from the germline V gene. V lost 3 bases to trimming and J lost 9 bases, with 16 bases between them. CDR3 length equals 14 residues. The CDR3 DNA reads as TGTGCCAGCAGCGGGACTACCCTTATTTTTGAGCAGTTCTTC. Translating gives CASSGTTLIFEQFF.

V usage is TRBV4-3 and J usage is TRBJ2-2, with 11 positions matching TRBD2. This CDR3 comprises 16 residues. The germline V gene has CDR1 LGHNA and CDR2 YSLEER. Trimming took 0 bases from V and 7 from J; bases not matched to a gene: 4. This CDR3 reads CASSQDILAGGGELFF. In DNA, the CDR3 is TGCGCCAGCAGCCAAGATATCCTAGCGGGAGGCGGGGAGCTGTTTTTT.

This chain links TRBV7-2 with TRBJ1-3; D is ambiguous. The V gene lost 4 bases and the J gene lost 2 bases, with 15 bases spanning the gap. The CDR3 contains 16 residues. CDR1 and CDR2 from the germline V gene are SGHTA and FQGNSA. The CDR3 DNA sequence: TGTGCCAGCAGCTCCACAAGGGAAGGCCCTGGAAACACCATATATTTT. Translation: CASSSTREGPGNTIYF.

V gene TRBV7-2 combines with J gene TRBJ1-5, with 8 bases aligning to TRBD1. The CDR3 runs 15 residues. Germline V lookup: CDR1 SGHTA, CDR2 FQGNSA. V lost 1 base, J lost 2 bases, and 1 base stayed unmatched. The DNA for the CDR3 is TGTGCCAGCAGCTTAGAGACAGGGGGCAATCAGCCCCAGCATTTT. Encoded protein: CASSLETGGNQPQHF.

This clone has a handful of counts. V and J are TRBV7-9 and TRBJ1-1, with D unresolved. Per the germline V gene, CDR1 is SEHNR and CDR2 is FQNEAQ (reference sequence). Trimming cost V 5 bases and J 3 bases, with 13 bases left between them. This CDR3 is 14 amino acids long. The CDR3 DNA is TGTGCCAGCAGCCCCTGGGTTGTGGACACTGAAGCTTTCTTT. Its protein is CASSPWVVDTEAFF.

This chain links TRBV11-2 with TRBJ2-2; no firm D call. The CDR3 has 13 amino acids. V was shortened by 6 bases and J by 4 bases, with 9 bases between the two germline ends. Germline CDR1 is SGHAT and CDR2 is FQNNGV. The DNA for the CDR3 is TGTGCCAGCAGAGCGATAAGCACCGGGGAGCTGTTTTTT. It is translated as CASRAISTGELFF.

As concerns this clone: Distinct nucleotide sequences in the sample also encode this CDR3. The chain links TRBV30 to TRBJ1-1; D is uncertain. The CDR3 length is 14 residues. Germline-derived CDR1 and CDR2 are GTSNPN and SVGIG (reference sequence). Deletions cut 0 bases from V and 1 base from J, with 9 bases between. CDR3 residues: CAWSVTGRNTEAFF. The CDR3 DNA is TGTGCCTGGAGTGTCACGGGAAGGAACACTGAAGCTTTCTTT.

The V call is TRBV28, the J call TRBJ2-7, with TRBD1 matching over 8 bases. From germline, CDR1 is MDHEN and CDR2 SYDVKM. The CDR3 length is 15 residues. Trimming removed 8 bases from V and 4 bases from J; junction bases left unmatched: 13. Here the CDR3 DNA reads TGTGCCAGCTCTCCGGGGGACAGGTCCCCTTACGAGCAGTACTTC. Translation: CASSPGDRSPYEQYF.

This chain connects TRBV30 to TRBJ2-5; no definite D call. Trimming stripped 4 bases from V and 2 bases from J, with 11 bases between. Germline assignment: CDR1 GTSNPN and CDR2 SVGIG (reference sequence). The CDR3 has 13 residues. CDR3 sequence reads: CAWNPRRQETQYF. CDR3 DNA: TGTGCCTGGAACCCCAGGAGACAAGAGACCCAGTACTTC.

This chain links TRBV7-9 with TRBJ2-7; 12 bases match TRBD2. The germline CDR1 and CDR2 sequences are SEHNR and FQNEAQ (reference sequence). There are 16 residues in the CDR3. The J segment lost 1 base and the V segment lost 1 base, leaving 2 bases of the junction unmatched. The CDR3 sequence is CASSLGTSGGSYEQYF. CDR3 nucleotides: TGTGCCAGCAGCTTAGGTACTAGCGGGGGGTCCTACGAGCAGTACTTC.

The chain carries TRBV5-6 and TRBJ1-4; D gene uncertain. Trimming stripped 4 bases from V and 5 bases from J, with 18 bases between. Germline values: CDR1 SGHDT, CDR2 YYEEEE. This CDR3 spans 16 amino acids. The CDR3 spells CASSRTDRLLNEKLFF. In DNA, the CDR3 is TGTGCCAGCAGCCGGACTGATCGATTGCTAAATGAAAAACTGTTTTTT.

This clone has a handful of counts. The chain recombines TRBV11-1 with TRBJ2-7; TRBD1 agrees at 8 bases. Trimming at V came to 5 bases and at J to 3 bases, leaving 3 bases not matched to a gene. CDR3 length: 13 residues. Germline assignment: CDR1 SGHAT and CDR2 FQDESV (reference sequence). The CDR3 DNA reads TGTGCCAGCAGCCCGGACAGGGTCTACGAGCAGTACTTC. Translating gives CASSPDRVYEQYF.

Turning to this clone: The same CDR3 is also encoded by other DNA sequences in this sample. The chain carries TRBV20-1 and TRBJ2-7, with TRBD1 matching 7 bases. CDR3 size: 11 residues. CDR1 and CDR2 from the germline V gene are DFQATT and SNEGSKA (reference sequence). With 5 bases clipped from V and 2 bases from J, the junction kept 0 bases outside the gene matches. For the CDR3, the DNA is TGCAGTGCTGGACAGGCCTACGAGCAGTACTTC. Residues: CSAGQAYEQYF.

The genes are TRBV25-1 and TRBJ2-7; no clear D. From germline, CDR1 is MGHDK and CDR2 SYGVNS. V shed 3 bases and J shed 3 bases, with 9 bases lying between them. The CDR3 consists of 13 residues. The CDR3 nucleotides read TGTGCCAGCAGTGACGGGTCGGGCTACGAGCAGTACTTC. As protein: CASSDGSGYEQYF.

The chain joins TRBV25-1 to TRBJ2-4, with TRBD1 matching over 8 bases. Trimming removed 3 bases from V and 7 bases from J; junction bases left unmatched: 8. The CDR3 length is 15 residues. From germline, CDR1 is MGHDK and CDR2 SYGVNS. The CDR3: CASSEAGGAGNIQYF. The CDR3 DNA follows: TGTGCCAGCAGTGAGGCAGGGGGCGCGGGGAACATTCAGTACTTC.

The rearrangement uses TRBV4-3 and TRBJ1-2; D call uncertain. The V end was cut by 6 bases, the J end by 0 bases, with 20 bases between. The CDR3 has 17 amino acids. CDR1 LGHNA and CDR2 YSLEER come from the germline V gene. CDR3 DNA sequence: TGCGCCAGCAGGCCAGAACCCTCGGGCCGGTCTAACTATGGCTACACCTTC. Residues: CASRPEPSGRSNYGYTF.

The table lists this clone with a few counts. The chain recombines TRBV7-9 with TRBJ1-1, with no clear D. The V gene's germline CDR1 is SEHNR and CDR2 FQNEAQ (reference sequence). Trimming removed 5 bases from V and 6 bases from J, with 10 bases in between. The CDR3 contains 12 residues. DNA of the CDR3: TGTGCCAGCAGCCCGATCAGCGCTGAAGCTTTCTTT. This encodes CASSPISAEAFF. The whole variable domain, remainder taken from reference TRBV7-9 and TRBJ1-1, is DTGVSQNPRHKITKRGQNVTFRCDPISEHNRLYWYRQTLGQGPEFLTYFQNEAQLEKSRLLSDRFSAERPKGSFSTLEIQRTEQGDSAMYLCASSPISAEAFFGQGTRLTVV.

This clone was counted only a few times. V is TRBV5-1 and J is TRBJ2-4, with TRBD2 matching 12 bases. Per the germline V gene, CDR1 is SGHRS and CDR2 is YFSETQ. The CDR3 sequence is 14 residues long. The J segment lost 9 bases and the V segment lost 3 bases, leaving 4 bases of the junction unmatched. This CDR3 reads CASSYGLAGIIQYF. CDR3 nucleotides: TGCGCCAGCAGCTACGGACTAGCGGGAATCATTCAGTACTTC.

The chain links TRBV7-9 to TRBJ2-1, with TRBD2 matching over 8 bases. J lost 0 bases, V lost 5 bases, and 6 bases had no gene match. The CDR3 is made up of 16 amino acids. Germline values: CDR1 SEHNR, CDR2 FQNEAQ (reference sequence). CDR3 bases: TGTGCCAGCAGCGGGATAGCGGGATCCTCCTACAATGAGCAGTTCTTC. Protein product: CASSGIAGSSYNEQFF.

V usage is TRBV4-2 and J usage is TRBJ1-4; no firm D call. Germline V CDR1 and CDR2: LGHNA, YNFKEQ. V was clipped by 0 bases and J by 8 bases, with 13 bases between them. This CDR3 region has 15 residues. CDR3 sequence reads: CASSQDRGSEEKLFF. In DNA form, the CDR3 reads TGTGCCAGCAGCCAAGACCGGGGTTCAGAAGAAAAACTGTTTTTT.